This T cell receptor beta chain was documented in a study of T-cell memory formation after mild COVID-19. This clonotype was found a few times. The antigen remains unidentified. TCRdb fed the 5' RACE reads into MiXCR, producing one record per CDR3 protein. The sample includes just under 550,000 distinct CDR3 sequences, approximately 20% of them seen just once. Deletions cut 1 base from V and 8 bases from J, with 16 bases between. The germline V gene encodes CDR1 SGDLS and CDR2 YYNGEE. CDR3 length equals 15 residues. Study findings and constraints: Those CD4+ clones that contracted were mainly in CM and EM (CD8+ ones in EMRA).

This clonotype was obtained from an adult woman who had mild COVID-19 (a few samples of this study predate the infection). Cell type and time point are not known. The chain employs TRBV9 and TRBJ2-1; D may be TRBD1 (6 bases). The specimen sequenced was PBMCs or a T cell subset sorted from them (not recorded which). CDR3 sequence reads: CASSVQGLPHDEQFF. The CDR3 DNA reads TGTGCCAGCAGCGTACAGGGGCTACCCCACGATGAGCAGTTCTTC. Full variable domain (outside the CDR3, taken from reference TRBV9 and TRBJ2-1): DSGVTQTPKHLITATGQRVTLRCSPRSGDLSVYWYQQSLDQGLQFLIQYYNGEERAKGNILERFSAQQFPDLHSELNLSSLELGDSALYFCASSVQGLPHDEQFFGPGTRLTVL.